The sequence of this T cell receptor beta chain was determined in a study of T cells after yellow fever vaccination. Trimming cost V 4 bases and J 3 bases; bases outside gene matches: 6. This CDR3 is built from 14 residues. Germline V gene data show CDR1 as SGHRS and CDR2 as YFSETQ. This clonotype turned up a few times. TCRdb redid the calling of the 5' RACE reads with MiXCR, one entry per CDR3 protein. The table lists roughly 300,000 distinct CDR3 sequences, around 6.8% of them singletons. The clonotype was recovered from a man between 18 and 35 years old who received the YFV17D yellow fever vaccine. Sample: PBMCs, taken roughly 46 days after the first yellow fever vaccination. V usage is TRBV5-1 and J usage is TRBJ1-1; 7 bases match TRBD1. The CDR3 sequence is CASSKTTGYTEAFF. CDR3 nucleotides: TGCGCCAGCAGCAAGACGACAGGGTACACTGAAGCTTTCTTT.